These 25 T cell receptor beta chains originate from one sample sequenced in a study of blood T cells in healthy people across ages. PCR was performed a second time for roughly 7 to 12 cycles using a sample-barcoded 5' primer and a J-beta primer mix. Each CDR3 protein is one row after TCRdb ran MiXCR on the 5' RACE reads. The table shows 1,300,000 or so distinct CDR3 sequences, with 45% to 70% occurring only once. Sequencing was performed on blood. Receptors were obtained from a young man in good health.

This clonotype was seen a single time. The chain uses TRBV3-1 and TRBJ2-7; tentative D call: TRBD2 (6 bases). This CDR3 spans 15 amino acids. Trimming took 5 bases from V and 7 from J, leaving 21 bases between them. CDR1 LGHDT and CDR2 YNNKEL come from the germline V gene (reference sequence). CDR3 coding DNA: TGTGCCAGCAGCTTCAAGGAGACTAGGTTCTATGAGCAGTACTTC. This codes for CASSFKETRFYEQYF.

This clonotype was picked up a small number of times. The rearrangement uses TRBV11-2 and TRBJ2-3; D remains ambiguous. Per the germline V gene, CDR1 is SGHAT and CDR2 is FQNNGV. Trimming pared 8 bases from V and 5 bases from J, leaving 11 bases between. This CDR3 has 12 residues. CDR3 in DNA: TGTGCCAGCGGCTCCTTACAAGATACGCAGTATTTT. Amino acid sequence: CASGSLQDTQYF.

The J gene is TRBJ2-7, the V gene TRBV28; D is undetermined. V dropped 3 bases and J dropped 2 bases, with 14 bases sitting between them. Germline CDR1 is MDHEN and CDR2 is SYDVKM. The CDR3 length is 15 residues. The CDR3 loop reads CASSFLDTKPYEQYF. CDR3 DNA sequence: TGTGCCAGCAGTTTCCTCGACACGAAACCCTACGAGCAGTACTTC.

V gene TRBV12-3 or TRBV12-4 combines with J gene TRBJ1-1; D gene ambiguous. The CDR3 length is 11 residues. V was pared by 5 bases and J by 8 bases, with 9 bases between. CDR3 DNA sequence: TGTGCCAGCAGTCCCCGTGGGGAAGCTTTCTTT. Translated, it gives CASSPRGEAFF.

This chain uses TRBV20-1 with TRBJ2-7; 8 bases fit TRBD2. V gave up 6 bases and J gave up 0 bases; unmatched junction bases: 4. The germline V gene encodes CDR1 DFQATT and CDR2 SNEGSKA (reference sequence). The CDR3 runs 13 residues. CDR3 DNA: TGCAGTGCGGGGACTAGAGGCTCCTACGAGCAGTACTTC. Translating gives CSAGTRGSYEQYF.

V and J are TRBV29-1 and TRBJ1-1; the D is unclear. Germline V CDR1 and CDR2: SQVTM, ANQGSEA. The ends were cut back, 2 bases at V and 6 bases at J, with 7 bases in the middle. This CDR3 is 11 amino acids long. The CDR3, as DNA: TGCAGCGTTGAACCGGGATCTGAAGCTTTCTTT. The encoded protein is CSVEPGSEAFF.

This chain joins TRBV7-9 and TRBJ2-1; possible D gene TRBD1, 6 bases. Trimming stripped 1 base from V and 4 bases from J, with 14 bases between. This CDR3 comprises 16 residues. Germline V gene lookup returns CDR1 SEHNR and CDR2 FQNEAQ (reference sequence). The CDR3 protein is CASSLVVGAGYNEQFF. CDR3 nucleotide sequence: TGTGCCAGCAGCTTAGTGGTGGGGGCTGGGTACAATGAGCAGTTCTTC.

For this clonotype: One junction end disagrees with the germline gene, perhaps due to a read error. The V gene is TRBV25-1, the J gene TRBJ1-2, with D tentatively TRBD1 (5 bases). From germline, CDR1 is MGHDK and CDR2 SYGVNS. CDR3 size: 12 residues. CDR3 region: CASSELTRGYAF. CDR3 in DNA: TGTGCCAGCAGTGAACTTACTAGGGGCTACGCCTTC.

The chain carries TRBV3-1 and TRBJ2-5; D remains unclear. V was pared by 1 base and J by 5 bases, with 17 bases between. Germline assignment: CDR1 LGHDT and CDR2 YNNKEL (reference sequence). The CDR3 loop spans 16 amino acids. The CDR3 region is CASSQVGVPLGETQYF. DNA of the CDR3: TGTGCCAGCAGCCAAGTTGGTGTCCCCTTAGGGGAGACCCAGTACTTC.

This chain links TRBV15 with TRBJ2-1, with 7 nucleotides matching TRBD2. Per the germline V gene, CDR1 is LNHNV and CDR2 is YYDKDF (reference sequence). V gave up 9 bases and J gave up 0 bases; unmatched junction bases: 5. The CDR3 sequence is 14 residues long. The CDR3 DNA sequence: TGTGCCACGGGGACTATCAGCTCCTACAATGAGCAGTTCTTC. Translating gives CATGTISSYNEQFF.

This clonotype was found a few times. V is TRBV15 and J is TRBJ2-3; D is uncertain. The germline V gene has CDR1 LNHNV and CDR2 YYDKDF (reference sequence). Trimming took 0 bases from V and 6 from J, leaving 4 bases between them. The CDR3 is 12 amino acids. The CDR3 spells CATSRDLDTQYF. The CDR3 bases are TGTGCCACCAGCAGAGATTTGGATACGCAGTATTTT. The variable domain in full, with the rest retrieved from reference TRBV15 and TRBJ2-3, is DAMVIQNPRYQVTQFGKPVTLSCSQTLNHNVMYWYQQKSSQAPKLLFHYYDKDFNNEADTPDNFQSRRPNTSFCFLDIRSPGLGDTAMYLCATSRDLDTQYFGPGTRLTVL.

This rearrangement joins TRBV7-9 to TRBJ1-4; possibly TRBD1 for D (5 bases). The CDR3 is 16 residues long. Germline CDR1 SEHNR, CDR2 FQNEAQ (reference sequence). The V and J ends lost 5 bases and 0 bases respectively, with 13 bases between them. The DNA for the CDR3 is TGTGCCAGCAGCAGTAGGGCGGGGGCAACTAATGAAAAACTGTTTTTT. This gives the protein CASSSRAGATNEKLFF.

This clonotype occurred a few times. The chain joins TRBV29-1 to TRBJ2-3, with D perhaps TRBD2 (6 bases). V was shortened by 7 bases and J by 0 bases, with 14 bases between the two germline ends. CDR3 length equals 14 residues. Germline lookup yields CDR1 SQVTM and CDR2 ANQGSEA. CDR3 in DNA: TGCAGCGACGTTGGGGGGATTAGCACAGATACGCAGTATTTT. Its protein is CSDVGGISTDTQYF.

The chain uses TRBV20-1 and TRBJ2-4, with no clear D. The J call may be mistaken, given a closer DNA end match to TRBJ2-7. CDR3 length equals 10 residues. The germline CDR1 and CDR2 sequences are DFQATT and SNEGSKA (reference sequence). CDR3 region: CSAVRAEQYF. CDR3 DNA: TGCAGTGCTGTCCGTGCCGAGCAGTACTTC.

This clonotype was recorded many times. The rearrangement uses TRBV6-5 and TRBJ2-3; 11 positions match TRBD2. Trimming removed 0 bases from V and 6 bases from J; junction bases left unmatched: 5. This CDR3 comprises 16 residues. Per the germline V gene, CDR1 is MNHEY and CDR2 is SVGAGI. The CDR3 protein is CASSYSLAGGRDTQYF. Written as DNA, the CDR3 is TGTGCCAGCAGTTACTCGCTAGCGGGAGGTAGGGATACGCAGTATTTT.

For the CDR3, the DNA is TGTGCCCTCACAGGGGAGGTTAACACTGAAGCTTTCTTT. Amino acid sequence: CALTGEVNTEAFF. J is TRBJ1-1 and V is TRBV25-1; 7 positions agree with TRBD1. This CDR3 contains 13 residues. With 11 bases clipped from V and 2 bases from J, the junction kept 8 bases outside the gene matches. The germline V gene has CDR1 MGHDK and CDR2 SYGVNS.

The gene calls are TRBV27 and TRBJ2-5; 13 bases are a match to TRBD2. The CDR3 sequence is 15 residues long. V was clipped by 7 bases and J by 2 bases; unmatched bases: 4. Germline CDR1 MNHEY, CDR2 SMNVEV (reference sequence). For the CDR3, the DNA is TGTGCCAGCAAAAGACTAGCGGGGGGTCAAGAGACCCAGTACTTC. Its protein is CASKRLAGGQETQYF.

This rearrangement joins TRBV6-2 or TRBV6-3 to TRBJ2-1, with TRBD2 matching 7 bases. V dropped 6 bases and J dropped 0; count of bases not matched to a gene: 2. Looked up from germline, CDR1 is MNHEY and CDR2 is SVGEGT. The CDR3 loop spans 14 amino acids. The chain's CDR3 is CASSWDYSYNEQFF. For the CDR3, the DNA is TGTGCCAGCAGCTGGGACTACTCCTACAATGAGCAGTTCTTC.

The V gene is TRBV29-1, the J gene TRBJ2-7; 7 bases are a match to TRBD2. The junction had 10 bases not matched to a gene; V was cut back by 6 bases and J by 2 bases. Germline V gene data show CDR1 as SQVTM and CDR2 as ANQGSEA. The CDR3 extends over 14 amino acids. CDR3 amino acids: CSVTLAVVPYEQYF. Written as DNA, the CDR3 is TGCAGCGTGACCCTAGCGGTGGTTCCCTACGAGCAGTACTTC.

The chain carries TRBV27 and TRBJ1-1; the D gene is possibly TRBD1 (5 bases). V dropped 5 bases and J dropped 0 bases, with 13 bases sitting between them. The germline V gene has CDR1 MNHEY and CDR2 SMNVEV (reference sequence). CDR3 length: 15 residues. The CDR3 reads CASSPLGRMNTEAFF. In DNA form, the CDR3 reads TGTGCCAGCAGTCCCCTGGGACGGATGAACACTGAAGCTTTCTTT.

The V gene is TRBV6-5, the J gene TRBJ2-5; the D gene is possibly TRBD1 (5 bases). The germline V and J ends were trimmed by 2 bases and 3 bases, with 16 bases remaining between them. CDR3 length: 16 residues. Germline CDR1 is MNHEY and CDR2 is SVGAGI. The CDR3 reads CASSYVGQGREETQYF. CDR3 in DNA: TGTGCCAGCAGTTACGTAGGGCAGGGTAGGGAAGAGACCCAGTACTTC.

This clonotype has more than one count but fewer than ten. The rearrangement links TRBV4-3 to TRBJ1-1; 11 bases map to TRBD1. CDR1 is LGHNA and CDR2 is YSLEER in the germline V gene. The CDR3 extends over 16 amino acids. The junction had 6 bases not matched to a gene; V was cut back by 1 base and J by 5 bases. DNA of the CDR3: TGCGCCAGCAGCCAAGTCTGGGACAGGGGGAGAACTGAAGCTTTCTTT. Protein product: CASSQVWDRGRTEAFF.

In this sample, this clonotype turned up a few times. The chain links TRBV4-2 to TRBJ2-1; D is unclear. The CDR3 spans 12 residues. CDR1 and CDR2 from the germline V gene are LGHNA and YNFKEQ. V was shortened by 5 bases and J by 10 bases, with 12 bases between the two germline ends. The DNA for the CDR3 is TGTGCCAGCAGCTCGGGTCGATGGGAGCAGTTCTTC. Translation: CASSSGRWEQFF.

V usage is TRBV12-3 or TRBV12-4 and J usage is TRBJ2-3; a weak D match, TRBD2 (6 bases). The CDR3 contains 14 residues. V lost 7 bases and J 3 bases, leaving 14 bases between the germline ends. The DNA of the CDR3 is TGTGCCAGCATCCTCCGGCGGGAAACAGATACGCAGTATTTT. This encodes CASILRRETDTQYF.

This sequence joins TRBV3-1 and TRBJ2-1; no clear D. The germline V gene has CDR1 LGHDT and CDR2 YNNKEL (reference sequence). The CDR3 consists of 16 residues. V dropped 2 bases and J dropped 2 bases, with 13 bases sitting between them. The DNA for the CDR3 is TGTGCCAGCAGCCAAACGCCGAGAACAACCTACAATGAGCAGTTCTTC. Its protein product is CASSQTPRTTYNEQFF.